The sample holds a few counts of the clone carrying this T cell receptor beta chain. Quantitative 5'-RACE with molecular barcodes produced the TCR beta libraries. TCRdb processed the 5' RACE reads anew with MiXCR; each CDR3 protein has one entry. The repertoire holds about 200,000 distinct CDR3 sequences, with roughly 13% as singletons. The data stem from a study of CD8 T cells in ankylosing spondylitis. This CDR3 has 22 amino acids. With 3 bases clipped from V and 6 bases from J, the junction kept 25 bases outside the gene matches. CDR1 and CDR2 (germline): SGHTA, FQGNSA. This sequence originates from a male donor with ankylosing spondylitis or in good health (not recorded which). The chain uses TRBV7-2 and TRBJ2-7; 14 bases map to TRBD2. Sequencing was performed on blood, either unsorted or a sorted T cell fraction (not recorded which). CDR3 region: CASSFPRTGLAGALSSSAEQYF. CDR3 nucleotide sequence: TGTGCCAGCAGCTTCCCCAGGACGGGACTAGCGGGGGCCCTATCCTCTTCCGCCGAGCAGTACTTC.